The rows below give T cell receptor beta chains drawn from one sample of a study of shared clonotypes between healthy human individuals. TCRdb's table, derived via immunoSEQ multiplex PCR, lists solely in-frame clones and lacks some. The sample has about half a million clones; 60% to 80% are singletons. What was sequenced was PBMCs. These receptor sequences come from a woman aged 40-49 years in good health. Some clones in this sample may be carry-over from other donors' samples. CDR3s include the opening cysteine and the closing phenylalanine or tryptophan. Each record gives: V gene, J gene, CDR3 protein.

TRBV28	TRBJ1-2	CASSTGQGRIGYTF
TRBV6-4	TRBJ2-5	CASRPTSGQETQYF
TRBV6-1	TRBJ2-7	CASKISGGPGEQYF
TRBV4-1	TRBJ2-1	CASSQEGTSGIGEQFF
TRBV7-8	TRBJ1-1	CASSSGDGGEAFF
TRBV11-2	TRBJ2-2	CASSSLGGNTGELFF
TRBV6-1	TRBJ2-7	CASSEARGLAGEVASPARHEQYF
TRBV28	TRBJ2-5	CASSLAGTGGVETQYF
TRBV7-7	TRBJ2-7	CASSPQLGSYEQYF
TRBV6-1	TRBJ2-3	CASSGLAGTTDTQYF
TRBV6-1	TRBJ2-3	CASSEDGLAGSTDTQYF
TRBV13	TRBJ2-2	CASSFTGELFF
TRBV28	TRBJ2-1	CASSLLRTGHNEQFF
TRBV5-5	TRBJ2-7	CASSTGVRGSYEQYF
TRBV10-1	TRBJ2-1	CASSEEGRYNEQFF
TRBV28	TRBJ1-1	CASSLVADMRYTEAFF
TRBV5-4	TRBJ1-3	CASSFQTRGNTIYF
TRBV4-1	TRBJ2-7	CASSPQPHGTYEQYF
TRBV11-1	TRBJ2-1	CASSQPLQGGYNEQFF
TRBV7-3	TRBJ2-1	CASSWTSGLNEQFF